Described below is a single T cell receptor beta chain sequence and its context. The target antigen is unknown. This record belongs to a study of T cells expressing NK-cell markers. Whole-study context: Seven donors tested HCMV-seropositive and one tested seronegative among the eight sequenced. Findings and limits, study-wide: Unclear, still, was the HCMV specificity of the expanded NKG2C+ T cell clones. CD8+ T cells in roughly six donors included dominant NKG2C+ clonotypes at 1.0-7.0%.

Germline CDR1 reads DFQATT; CDR2 reads SNEGSKA (reference sequence). The CDR3 length is 13 residues. From its re-call of the 5' RACE reads, TCRdb lists each CDR3 protein once, without DNA. The table lists under 500,000 distinct CDR3 sequences, with 7.3% in the top ten. Sequencing was carried out using blood T cells: a sorted CD56 or NKG2C T cell subset, CD4+ or CD8+ T cells, or bulk PBMC T cells (not recorded which). The genes are TRBV20-1 and TRBJ2-1. This sequence was found in a woman between 18 and 69 years old in good health. CDR3 protein: CSAPARTYNEQFF.